This entry lists 5 T cell receptor beta chains sequenced from one sample in a study of CD8+ T cells in alopecia areata (dated by TCRdb to about 2018). Preparation of the library involved the immunoSEQ multiplex PCR assay. For TCR sequencing, RNA was extracted from every sample and reverse transcribed into cDNA to serve as template. TCRdb limited this immuneACCESS table to in-frame rearrangements with V and J called. A share of clones is missing; checked studies link under half to unresolved V genes, and the rest is unexplained. The sample table records over 150,000 clones; around three fifths of these occur just once. The ten largest make up 4.9% of the sample. Sequencing was carried out using CD8+ T cells sorted from blood. The receptors shown here come from a human donor in good health.

V and J are TRBV6-5 and TRBJ1-2, with a weak D call TRBD1 (6 bases). The CDR3 has 13 residues. CDR1 MNHEY and CDR2 SVGAGI come from the germline V gene. With 8 bases removed from V and 4 bases from J, the gap between germline ends came to 14 bases. The CDR3 region has the DNA TGTGCCAGCGGAGGGGGTCAAATCTATGGCTACACCTTC. It specifies CASGGGQIYGYTF.

This clone was detected only once. The chain is built from TRBV13 and TRBJ2-7, with D perhaps TRBD1 (6 bases). Germline CDR1 and CDR2: PRHDT and FYEKMQ (reference sequence). This CDR3 is built from 14 residues. V was trimmed by 5 bases and J by 4 bases, leaving 15 bases between them. In DNA, the CDR3 is TGTGCCAGCAGCCGAGGGGGACACCTTTACGAGCAGTACTTC. This gives the protein CASSRGGHLYEQYF.

This CDR3 is CASRPGLMNTEAFF. Written as DNA, the CDR3 is TGTGCCAGCAGGCCGGGACTTATGAACACTGAAGCTTTCTTT. The chain is built from TRBV6-5 and TRBJ1-1, with D possibly matching TRBD1 (5 bases). The CDR3 length is 14 residues. CDR1 and CDR2 (germline): MNHEY, SVGAGI. The V gene lost 6 bases and the J gene lost 0 bases, with 11 bases spanning the gap.

The chain recombines TRBV29-1 with TRBJ1-1; 8 bases are shared with TRBD1. V lost 1 base to trimming and J lost 0 bases; unmatched junction nucleotides: 7. CDR3 length equals 16 residues. Germline V gene data show CDR1 as SQVTM and CDR2 as ANQGSEA. Written as DNA, the CDR3 is TGCAGCGTTGAAGGAACAGACAGGGGCATGAACACTGAAGCTTTCTTT. Translating it yields CSVEGTDRGMNTEAFF.

This clone was detected only a few times. J is TRBJ2-3 and V is TRBV6-5; D is ambiguous. The CDR3 is made up of 11 amino acids. The V end was cut by 0 bases, the J end by 5 bases, with 0 bases between. CDR1 and CDR2 (germline): MNHEY, SVGAGI. CDR3 coding DNA: TGTGCCAGCAGTTACTCAGATACGCAGTATTTT. It translates to CASSYSDTQYF.